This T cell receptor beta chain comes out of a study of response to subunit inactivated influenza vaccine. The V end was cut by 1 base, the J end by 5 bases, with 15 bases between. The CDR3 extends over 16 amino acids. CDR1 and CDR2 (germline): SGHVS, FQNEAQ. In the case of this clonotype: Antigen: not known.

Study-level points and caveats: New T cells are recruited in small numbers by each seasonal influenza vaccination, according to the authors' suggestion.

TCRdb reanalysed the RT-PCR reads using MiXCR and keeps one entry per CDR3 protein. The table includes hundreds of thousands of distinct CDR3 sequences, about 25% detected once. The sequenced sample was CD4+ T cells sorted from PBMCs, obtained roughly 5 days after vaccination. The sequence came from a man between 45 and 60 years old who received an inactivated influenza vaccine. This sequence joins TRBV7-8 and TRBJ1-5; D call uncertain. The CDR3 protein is CASSLVFGHVDQPQHF. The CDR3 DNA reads TGTGCCAGCAGCTTAGTTTTCGGTCACGTCGATCAGCCCCAGCATTTT. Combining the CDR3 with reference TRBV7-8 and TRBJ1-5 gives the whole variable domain GAGVSQSPRYKVAKRGQDVALRCDPISGHVSLFWYQQALGQGPEFLTYFQNEAQLDKSGLPSDRFFAERPEGSVSTLKIQRTQQEDSAVYLCASSLVFGHVDQPQHFGDGTRLSIL.